These 2 T cell receptor beta chains share one sample of origin, sequenced in a study of T cell changes during pregnancy in multiple sclerosis. TCRdb keeps only in-frame clones here, not all; method: immunoSEQ multiplex PCR. The table records tens of thousands of clones, around 90% of them present only once. Material: CD4+ T cells from peripheral blood mononuclear cells, obtained in the second trimester of pregnancy. The receptor set was obtained from a female donor in good health, enrolled as a control in a pregnancy study.

Concerning this clone: At one end, the junction sequence differs from germline, possibly due to a read error. The chain uses TRBV7-3 and TRBJ2-5, with D maybe TRBD2 (5 bases). Germline CDR1 reads SGHTA; CDR2 reads FQGTGA. The CDR3 sequence is 13 residues long. As DNA, the CDR3 is TGTGCCGGCAGCTTACGGCGGGAAGAGACCCAGTACTTC. It is translated as CAGSLRREETQYF.

J is TRBJ1-6 and V is TRBV7-2, with D maybe TRBD1 (5 bases). Trimming took off 8 bases at V and 5 bases at J, with 10 bases between the two ends. The germline CDR1 and CDR2 sequences are SGHTA and FQGNSA. This CDR3 region has 13 residues. The CDR3 protein is CASRGADNSPLHF. DNA of the CDR3: TGTGCCAGCCGCGGGGCCGATAATTCACCCCTCCACTTT. Based on the CDR3 plus reference TRBV7-2 and TRBJ1-6, the full variable domain is GAGVSQSPSNKVTEKGKDVELRCDPISGHTALYWYRQSLGQGLEFLIYFQGNSAPDKSGLPSDRFSAERTGGSVSTLTIQRTQQEDSAVYLCASRGADNSPLHFGNGTRLTVT.